This T cell receptor beta chain was documented in a study of blood T cell repertoires in COVID-19. Study-level background: Sources were T cells, B-cell-depleted T cells, or PBMCs; the material itself was cDNA or gDNA.

This clone was seen a handful of times. CDR1 and CDR2 from the germline V gene are GTSNPN and SVGIG (reference sequence). This CDR3 comprises 15 residues. V was shortened by 0 bases and J by 8 bases, with 17 bases between the two germline ends. The protocol was immunoSEQ multiplex PCR, while the TCRdb copy is restricted to in-frame clones and leaves out a portion. The data contain about 64,000 clones, approximately 86% of them seen just once; the ten biggest clones take up roughly 1.2%. This sequence joins TRBV30 and TRBJ1-3, with D maybe TRBD1 (5 bases). The sequence was obtained from a man in his forties or fifties with acute or convalescent COVID-19. The sequencing sample was made of peripheral blood. The CDR3 reads CAWSVQDGARDTIYF. In DNA form, the CDR3 reads TGTGCCTGGAGTGTACAGGACGGAGCCAGGGACACCATATATTTT.